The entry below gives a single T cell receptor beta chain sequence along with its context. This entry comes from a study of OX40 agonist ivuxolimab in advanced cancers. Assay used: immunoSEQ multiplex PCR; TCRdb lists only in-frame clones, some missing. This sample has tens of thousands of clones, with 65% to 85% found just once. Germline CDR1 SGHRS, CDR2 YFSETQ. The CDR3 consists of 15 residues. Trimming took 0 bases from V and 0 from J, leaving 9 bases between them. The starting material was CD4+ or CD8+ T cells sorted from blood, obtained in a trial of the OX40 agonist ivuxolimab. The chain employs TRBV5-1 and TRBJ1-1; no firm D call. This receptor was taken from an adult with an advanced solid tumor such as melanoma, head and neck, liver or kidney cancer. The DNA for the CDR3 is TGCGCCAGCAGCTTGGGACCAGCCTTGAACACTGAAGCTTTCTTT. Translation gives CASSLGPALNTEAFF. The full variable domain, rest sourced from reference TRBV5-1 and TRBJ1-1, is KAGVTQTPRYLIKTRGQQVTLSCSPISGHRSVSWYQQTPGQGLQFLFEYFSETQRNKGNFPGRFSGRQFSNSRSEMNVSTLELGDSALYLCASSLGPALNTEAFFGQGTRLTVV.